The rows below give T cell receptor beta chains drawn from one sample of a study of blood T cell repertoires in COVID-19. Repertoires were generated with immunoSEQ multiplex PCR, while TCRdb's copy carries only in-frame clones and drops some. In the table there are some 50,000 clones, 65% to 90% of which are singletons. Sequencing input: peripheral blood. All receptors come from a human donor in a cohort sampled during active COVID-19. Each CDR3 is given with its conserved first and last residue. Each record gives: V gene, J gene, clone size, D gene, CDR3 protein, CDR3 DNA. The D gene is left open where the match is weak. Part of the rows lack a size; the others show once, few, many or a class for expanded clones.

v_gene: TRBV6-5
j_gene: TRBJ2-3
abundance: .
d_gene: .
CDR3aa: CASRTQGPGDTQYF
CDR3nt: TGTGCCAGCCGAACCCAGGGCCCCGGGGATACGCAGTATTTT

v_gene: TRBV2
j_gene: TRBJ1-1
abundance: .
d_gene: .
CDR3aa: CASSEQRGTEAFF
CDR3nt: TGTGCCAGCAGTGAACAAAGGGGCACTGAAGCTTTCTTT

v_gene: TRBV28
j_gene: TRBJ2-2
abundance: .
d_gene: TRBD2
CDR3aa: CATASGDTGELFF
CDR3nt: TGTGCCACGGCGAGCGGGGACACCGGGGAGCTGTTTTTT

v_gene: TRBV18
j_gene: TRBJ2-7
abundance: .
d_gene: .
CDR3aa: CASSTTQISYEQYF
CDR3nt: TGTGCCAGCTCAACCACACAGATATCGTACGAGCAGTACTTC

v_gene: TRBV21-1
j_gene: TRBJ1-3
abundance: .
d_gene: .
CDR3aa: CASRPRGYSGNTIYF
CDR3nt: TGTGCCAGCCGGCCACGCGGGTACTCTGGAAACACCATATATTTT

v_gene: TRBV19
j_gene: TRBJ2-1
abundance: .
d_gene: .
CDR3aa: CASSTNFEGFNEQFF
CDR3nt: TGTGCCAGTAGTACCAATTTCGAGGGCTTCAATGAGCAGTTCTTC

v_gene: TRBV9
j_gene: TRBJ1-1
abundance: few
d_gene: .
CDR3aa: CASSSGPGGLTEAFF
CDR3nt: TGTGCCAGCAGTAGCGGCCCCGGAGGTCTCACTGAAGCTTTCTTT

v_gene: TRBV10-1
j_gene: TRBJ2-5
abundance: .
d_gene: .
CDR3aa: CASGDSYQETQYF
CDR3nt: TGCGCCAGCGGGGACTCGTACCAAGAGACCCAGTACTTC

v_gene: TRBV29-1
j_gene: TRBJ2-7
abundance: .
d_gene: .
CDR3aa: CSATGQVAPYEQYF
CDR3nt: TGCAGCGCCACAGGGCAGGTGGCTCCCTACGAGCAGTACTTC

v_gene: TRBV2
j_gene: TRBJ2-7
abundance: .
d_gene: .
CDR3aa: CASSDTYEQYF
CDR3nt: TGTGCCAGCAGTGACACCTACGAGCAGTACTTC

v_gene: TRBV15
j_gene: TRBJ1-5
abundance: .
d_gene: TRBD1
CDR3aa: CATSTGPTGSQPQHF
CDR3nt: TGTGCCACCAGCACCGGACCGACAGGGTCACAGCCCCAGCATTTT

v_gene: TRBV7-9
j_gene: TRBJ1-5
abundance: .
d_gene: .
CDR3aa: CASSLDGQGKGNQPQHF
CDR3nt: TGTGCCAGCAGCTTAGATGGGCAGGGGAAGGGCAATCAGCCCCAGCATTTT

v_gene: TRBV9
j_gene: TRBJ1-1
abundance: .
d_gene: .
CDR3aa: CASSARTGLRTEAFF
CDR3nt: TGTGCCAGCAGCGCCCGCACAGGGTTGAGGACTGAAGCTTTCTTT

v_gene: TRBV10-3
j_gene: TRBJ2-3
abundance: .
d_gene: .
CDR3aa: CAIGGGRDSTDTQYF
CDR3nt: TGTGCCATCGGCGGGGGCAGGGACAGCACAGATACGCAGTATTTT

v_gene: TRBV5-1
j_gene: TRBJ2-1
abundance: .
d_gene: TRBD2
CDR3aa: CASRPGGNSYNEQFF
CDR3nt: TGCGCCAGCAGACCCGGGGGGAACTCCTACAATGAGCAGTTCTTC

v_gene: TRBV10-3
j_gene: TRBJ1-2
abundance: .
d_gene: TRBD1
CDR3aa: CAISDGTGVVYGYTF
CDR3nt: TGTGCCATCAGTGATGGGACAGGGGTAGTCTATGGCTACACCTTC

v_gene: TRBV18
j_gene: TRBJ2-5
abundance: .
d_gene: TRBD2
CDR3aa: CASSRGLAGAGRYQETQYF
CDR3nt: TGTGCCAGCTCACGAGGACTAGCGGGGGCCGGCCGGTACCAAGAGACCCAGTACTTC

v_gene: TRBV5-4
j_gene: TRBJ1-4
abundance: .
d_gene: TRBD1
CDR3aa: CASSLARTGRLNEKLFF
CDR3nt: TGTGCCAGCAGCTTGGCCCGGACAGGGCGACTTAATGAAAAACTGTTTTTT

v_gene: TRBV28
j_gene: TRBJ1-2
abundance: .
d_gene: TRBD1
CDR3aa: CASRPEGQWNYGYTF
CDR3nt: TGTGCCAGCAGGCCAGAGGGACAGTGGAACTATGGCTACACCTTC

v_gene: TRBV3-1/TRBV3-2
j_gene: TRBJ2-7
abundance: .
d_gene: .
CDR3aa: CASSQVRQTEQYF
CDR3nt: TGTGCCAGCAGCCAAGTGCGACAGACCGAGCAGTACTTC

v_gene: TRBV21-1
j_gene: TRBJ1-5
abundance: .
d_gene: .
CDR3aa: CASSKWRRNNQPQHF
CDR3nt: TGTGCCAGCAGCAAGTGGAGACGGAACAATCAGCCCCAGCATTTT

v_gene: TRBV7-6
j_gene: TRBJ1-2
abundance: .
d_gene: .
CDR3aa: CASSPTGIGYTF
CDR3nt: TGTGCCAGCAGCCCAACAGGGATTGGCTACACCTTC

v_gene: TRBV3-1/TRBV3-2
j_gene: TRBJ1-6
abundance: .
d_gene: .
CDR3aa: CASSQGSDSKSPLHF
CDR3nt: TGTGCCAGCAGCCAAGGGTCGGACAGTAAATCACCCCTCCACTTT

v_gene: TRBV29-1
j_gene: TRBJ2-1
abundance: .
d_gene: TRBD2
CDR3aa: CSVAGGYNEQFF
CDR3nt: TGCAGCGTTGCGGGAGGATACAATGAGCAGTTCTTC

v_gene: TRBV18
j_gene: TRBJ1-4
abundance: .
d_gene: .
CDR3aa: CASSPSATATNEKLFF
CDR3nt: TGTGCCAGCTCACCCTCCGCGACAGCAACTAATGAAAAACTGTTTTTT

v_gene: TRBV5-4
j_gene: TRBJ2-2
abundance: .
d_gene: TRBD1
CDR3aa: CASSVGQGAITGELFF
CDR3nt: TGTGCCAGCAGCGTGGGACAGGGGGCGATCACCGGGGAGCTGTTTTTT

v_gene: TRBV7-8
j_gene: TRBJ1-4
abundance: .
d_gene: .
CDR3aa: CASSLEGGRGEKLFF
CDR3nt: TGTGCCAGCAGCTTAGAAGGAGGGAGAGGCGAAAAACTGTTTTTT

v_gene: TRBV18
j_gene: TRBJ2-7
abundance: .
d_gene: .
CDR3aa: CASSPTKSSGEQYF
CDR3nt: TGTGCCAGCTCACCAACGAAATCCTCGGGGGAGCAGTACTTC

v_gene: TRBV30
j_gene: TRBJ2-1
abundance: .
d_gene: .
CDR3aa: CAWSVIFGQLYNEQFF
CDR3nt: TGTGCCTGGAGTGTAATCTTTGGTCAACTCTACAATGAGCAGTTCTTC

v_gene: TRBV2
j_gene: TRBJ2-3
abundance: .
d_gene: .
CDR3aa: CASRERVDTQYF
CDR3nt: TGTGCCAGCAGAGAGAGGGTTGATACGCAGTATTTT

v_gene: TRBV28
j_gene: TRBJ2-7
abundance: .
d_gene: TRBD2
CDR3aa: CASRISGSSYEQYF
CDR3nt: TGTGCCAGCAGGATTAGCGGGAGCTCCTACGAGCAGTACTTC

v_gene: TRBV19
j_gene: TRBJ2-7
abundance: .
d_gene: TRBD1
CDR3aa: CASSIHGQEYPYEQYF
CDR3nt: TGTGCCAGTAGTATACACGGACAGGAATACCCCTACGAGCAGTACTTC

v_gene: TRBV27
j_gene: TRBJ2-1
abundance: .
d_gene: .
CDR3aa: CASSLTVSSYNEQFF
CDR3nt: TGTGCCAGCAGTTTGACAGTGAGCTCCTACAATGAGCAGTTCTTC

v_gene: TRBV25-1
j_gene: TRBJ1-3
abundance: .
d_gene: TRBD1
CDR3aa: CASSERGDRVIGNTIYF
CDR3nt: TGTGCCAGCAGTGAACGAGGGGACAGGGTAATTGGAAACACCATATATTTT

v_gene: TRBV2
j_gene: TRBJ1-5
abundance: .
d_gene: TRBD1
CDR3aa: CASRGQLPGNQPQHF
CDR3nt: TGTGCCAGCAGGGGACAGCTTCCCGGGAATCAGCCCCAGCATTTT

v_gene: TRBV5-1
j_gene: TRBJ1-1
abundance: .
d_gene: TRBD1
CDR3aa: CASSLADSGTGRTEAFF
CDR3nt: TGCGCCAGCAGCTTGGCCGATTCCGGGACAGGGAGGACTGAAGCTTTCTTT

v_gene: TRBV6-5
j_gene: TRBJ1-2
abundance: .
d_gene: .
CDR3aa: CASRYSDSPNYGYTF
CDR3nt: TGTGCCAGCAGATACAGCGACAGCCCTAACTATGGCTACACCTTC

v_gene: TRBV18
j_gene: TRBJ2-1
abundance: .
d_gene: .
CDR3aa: CASSPPPDYNEQFF
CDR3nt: TGTGCCAGCTCACCACCTCCAGACTACAATGAGCAGTTCTTC

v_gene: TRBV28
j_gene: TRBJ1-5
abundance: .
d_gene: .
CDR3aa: CASSPPHNQPQHF
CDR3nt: TGTGCCAGCAGTCCCCCCCACAATCAGCCCCAGCATTTT

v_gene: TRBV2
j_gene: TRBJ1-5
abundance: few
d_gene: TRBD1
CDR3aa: CASGQGGNQPQHF
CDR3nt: TGTGCCAGTGGACAGGGCGGCAATCAGCCCCAGCATTTT

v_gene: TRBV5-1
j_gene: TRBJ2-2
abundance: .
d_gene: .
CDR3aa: CASSLGQNTGELFF
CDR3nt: TGCGCCAGCAGCTTGGGACAGAACACCGGGGAGCTGTTTTTT

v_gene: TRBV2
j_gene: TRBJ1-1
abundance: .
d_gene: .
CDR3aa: CASSENTLVGAFF
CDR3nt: TGTGCCAGCAGTGAAAATACCCTCGTCGGAGCTTTCTTT

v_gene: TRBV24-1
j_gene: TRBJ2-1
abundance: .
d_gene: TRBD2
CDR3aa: CATSTTSGGANEQFF
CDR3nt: TGTGCCACCAGTACAACTAGCGGGGGGGCCAATGAGCAGTTCTTC